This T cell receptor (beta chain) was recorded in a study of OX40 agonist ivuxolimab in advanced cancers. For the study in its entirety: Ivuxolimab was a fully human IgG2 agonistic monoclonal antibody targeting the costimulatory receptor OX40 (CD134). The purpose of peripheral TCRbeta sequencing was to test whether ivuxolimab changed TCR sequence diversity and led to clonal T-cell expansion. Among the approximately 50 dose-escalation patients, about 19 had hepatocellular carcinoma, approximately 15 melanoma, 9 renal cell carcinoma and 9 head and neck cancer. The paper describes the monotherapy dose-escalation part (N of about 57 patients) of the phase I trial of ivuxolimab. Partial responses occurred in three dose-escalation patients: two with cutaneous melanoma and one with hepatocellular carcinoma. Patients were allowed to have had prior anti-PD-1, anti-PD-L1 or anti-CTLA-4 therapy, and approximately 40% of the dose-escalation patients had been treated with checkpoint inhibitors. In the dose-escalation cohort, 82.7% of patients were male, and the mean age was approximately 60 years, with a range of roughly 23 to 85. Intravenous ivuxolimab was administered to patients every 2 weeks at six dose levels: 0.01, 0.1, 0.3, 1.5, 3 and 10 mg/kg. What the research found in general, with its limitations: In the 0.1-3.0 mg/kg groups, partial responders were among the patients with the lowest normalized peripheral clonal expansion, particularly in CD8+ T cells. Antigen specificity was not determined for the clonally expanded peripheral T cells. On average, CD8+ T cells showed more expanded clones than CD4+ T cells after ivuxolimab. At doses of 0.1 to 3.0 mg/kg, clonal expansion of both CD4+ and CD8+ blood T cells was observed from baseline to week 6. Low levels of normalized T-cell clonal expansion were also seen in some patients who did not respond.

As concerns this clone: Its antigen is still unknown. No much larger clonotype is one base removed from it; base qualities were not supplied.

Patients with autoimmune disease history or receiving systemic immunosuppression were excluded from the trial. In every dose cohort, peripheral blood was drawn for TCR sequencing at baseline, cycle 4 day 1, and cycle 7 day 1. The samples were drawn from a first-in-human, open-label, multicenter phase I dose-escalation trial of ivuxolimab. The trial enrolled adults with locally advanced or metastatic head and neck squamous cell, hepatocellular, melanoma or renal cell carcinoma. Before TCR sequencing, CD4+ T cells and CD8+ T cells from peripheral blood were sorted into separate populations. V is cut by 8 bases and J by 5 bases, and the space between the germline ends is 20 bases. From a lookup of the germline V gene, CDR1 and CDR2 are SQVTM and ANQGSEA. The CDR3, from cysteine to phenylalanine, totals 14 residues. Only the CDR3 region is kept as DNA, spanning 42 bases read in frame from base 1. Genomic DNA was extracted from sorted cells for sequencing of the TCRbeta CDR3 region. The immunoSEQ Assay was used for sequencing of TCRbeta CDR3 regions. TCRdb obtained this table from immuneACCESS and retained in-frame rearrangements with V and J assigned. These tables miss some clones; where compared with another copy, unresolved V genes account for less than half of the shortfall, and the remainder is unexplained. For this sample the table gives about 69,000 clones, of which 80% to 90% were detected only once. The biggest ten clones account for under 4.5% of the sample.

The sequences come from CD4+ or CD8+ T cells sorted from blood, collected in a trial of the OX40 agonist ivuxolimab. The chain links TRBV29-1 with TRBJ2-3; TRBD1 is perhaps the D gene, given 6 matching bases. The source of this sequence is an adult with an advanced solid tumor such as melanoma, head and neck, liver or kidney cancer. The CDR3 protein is CSFRDNDWGDTQYF. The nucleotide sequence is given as TGCAGCTTTCGGGACAACGATTGGGGAGATACGCAGTATTTT.